The clone carrying this TCR beta chain was counted once. The antigen is unknown. Germline CDR1 reads SGHDN; CDR2 reads FVKESK. V shed 1 base and J shed 9 bases, with 7 bases lying between them. The length of the CDR3 is 12 residues. Each of the donors was a healthy bone marrow donor. Researchers ran the PCR with 60 Vbeta and 13 Jbeta primers. The protocol was immunoSEQ multiplex PCR, while the TCRdb copy is restricted to in-frame clones and leaves out a portion. The data show 150,000 to 180,000 clones, about 88% seen once. These data come from a study of cytomegalovirus exposure and HLA in healthy donors. Turning to the study itself: Earlier results showed roughly 120 million unique TCR beta sequences derived from approximately 180 million T cells.

Overall study results and limits: A later analysis found TCR association rates differed by HLA locus, highest for DRB1 and lowest for HLA-C. TCR beta sequences reportedly predicted most subjects' HLA-A and HLA-B alleles accurately.

The sequencing input was PBMCs. The J gene is TRBJ2-1, the V gene TRBV14; D uncertain. The TCR originated in a woman aged 18-30 years in good health and CMV-seronegative. In DNA, the CDR3 is TGTGCCAGCAGCCAAGCTCGGAGTGAGCAGTTCTTC. Protein product: CASSQARSEQFF.